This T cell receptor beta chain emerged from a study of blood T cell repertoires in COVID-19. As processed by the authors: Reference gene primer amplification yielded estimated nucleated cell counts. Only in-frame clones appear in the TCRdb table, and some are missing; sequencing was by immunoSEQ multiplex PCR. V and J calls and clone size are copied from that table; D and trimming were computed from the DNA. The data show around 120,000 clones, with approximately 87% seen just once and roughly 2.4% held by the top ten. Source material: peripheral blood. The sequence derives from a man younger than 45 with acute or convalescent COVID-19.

This CDR3 is CATSKNPAEFRDEQFF. CDR3 in DNA: TGTGCCACCAGCAAAAATCCAGCGGAGTTTCGCGATGAGCAGTTCTTC. This sequence joins TRBV15 and TRBJ2-1, with D perhaps TRBD2 (5 bases). The CDR3 covers 16 residues. V dropped 4 bases and J dropped 8 bases, with 21 bases sitting between them. Germline-derived CDR1 and CDR2 are LNHNV and YYDKDF (reference sequence).